This entry lists 5 T cell receptor beta chains sequenced from one sample in a study of a mutant IDH1 vaccine in newly diagnosed glioma. This table comes from immunoSEQ multiplex PCR, and its TCRdb copy is limited to in-frame clones, with some not included. The sample has 99,000 or so clones, around 90% seen once. The time point was: baseline, week 1 (first vaccination visit). This sample's treatment: pre-vaccination baseline after standard-of-care therapy. The material sequenced was PBMCs, taken from a glioma patient treated with radiotherapy, temozolomide or both. Receptors originate from a woman between 45 and 60 years old with glioma.

The chain combines TRBV5-4 with TRBJ2-7; TRBD2 matches 7 bases. CDR1 SGHNT and CDR2 YYREEE come from the germline V gene (reference sequence). This CDR3 contains 16 residues. J was trimmed by 3 bases and V by 1 base; bases with no gene match: 10. The CDR3 bases are TGTGCCAGCAGCTTGCCACGCGGGACTATTAACTACGAGCAGTACTTC. Protein: CASSLPRGTINYEQYF. The whole variable domain, filled in from reference TRBV5-4 and TRBJ2-7, reads ETGVTQSPTHLIKTRGQQVTLRCSSQSGHNTVSWYQQALGQGPQFIFQYYREEENGRGNFPPRFSGLQFPNYSSELNVNALELDDSALYLCASSLPRGTINYEQYFGPGTRLTVT.

Points on this clone: Its ends do not fully match the called genes, so a read error is possible. J is TRBJ2-2 and V is TRBV9, with D possibly TRBD2 on 5 matching bases. Looked up from germline, CDR1 is SGDLS and CDR2 is YYNGEE. CDR3 length equals 13 residues. The CDR3 loop reads CASSVGDPGEPFF. CDR3 nucleotide sequence: TGTGCCAGCAGCGTAGGGGATCCCGGGGAGCCGTTTTTT.

This clone was found once. The chain uses TRBV28 and TRBJ1-5; 7 positions agree with TRBD1. Germline CDR1 reads MDHEN; CDR2 reads SYDVKM. V was clipped by 4 bases and J by 9 bases; unmatched bases: 15. The CDR3 has 16 residues. CDR3 nucleotide sequence: TGTGCCAGCAGTTCCCTTACAGGGGAAAGGGCCGGGCCCCAGCATTTT. Translation: CASSSLTGERAGPQHF.

The count of this clone is one. The chain has TRBV29-1 and TRBJ2-1, with 14 bases identical to TRBD2. Germline trimming cut 3 bases from V and 12 bases from J; bases unmatched to any gene: 7. The CDR3 length is 14 residues. Germline CDR1 SQVTM, CDR2 ANQGSEA. The CDR3, as DNA: TGCAGCGTTGACCCGACTAGCGGGAGGGGAGGGCAGTTCTTC. Translation gives CSVDPTSGRGGQFF.

The gene calls are TRBV18 and TRBJ2-7, with D unresolved. CDR3 length: 14 residues. Germline CDR1 KGHSH, CDR2 LQKENI. The V and J ends lost 0 bases and 2 bases respectively, with 8 bases between them. The CDR3 DNA reads TGTGCCAGCTCACCACCGGCACTTACCTACGAGCAGTACTTC. This encodes CASSPPALTYEQYF.